This TCR beta chain was found in a study of CD8 T cells in Susac syndrome. CDR3 length: 14 amino acids. CDR1 is KGHSH and CDR2 is LQKENI in the germline V gene. Between the trimmed V and J ends, which lost 6 bases and 5 bases, there was a span of 16 bases. Reverse transcription used roughly 0.45 to 1 ug RNA and random hexamers. TCRdb itself ran the immunoSEQ multiplex PCR reads through MiXCR, one entry per CDR3 protein. The profile shows 150,000 to 200,000 distinct CDR3 sequences, around 96% of them singletons. The V and J genes are TRBV18 and TRBJ2-5; possibly TRBD2 for D (5 bases). The sequence was obtained from a human donor with multiple sclerosis. Specimen: CD4+ T cells from PBMCs. The CDR3, as DNA: TGTGCCAGCTCCCTCAGCGGAGTGGGGGAGACCCAGTACTTC. Translation gives CASSLSGVGETQYF. The full variable domain, with the rest looked up from reference TRBV18 and TRBJ2-5, is NAGVMQNPRHLVRRRGQEARLRCSPMKGHSHVYWYRQLPEEGLKFMVYLQKENIIDESGMPKERFSAEFPKEGPSILRIQQVVRGDSAAYFCASSLSGVGETQYFGPGTRLLVL.